This T cell receptor beta chain was retrieved from a study of T cell responses to AZD1222 COVID-19 vaccine. General observations from the study: Recipients of two AZD1222 doses showed rising Spike-specific TCR breadth and depth. Females outnumbered males among donors, who were mostly white British; clonal diversity was possibly underestimated. Recipients of AZD1222 seropositive at baseline numbered only 6 or 7. Across spike, vaccine-associated CD4 TCRs were found, dominant at 160-218 and 743-854.

Points on this clone: The antigen is unknown.

Clones were sequenced by immunoSEQ multiplex PCR, and TCRdb holds only the in-frame ones, with some missing. The sample lists around 120,000 clones; around 88% were seen once. Trimming at V came to 4 bases and at J to 3 bases, leaving 11 bases not matched to a gene. CDR1 and CDR2 (germline): SGHRS, YFSETQ. The CDR3 runs 17 residues. The source is an adult in good health. V is TRBV5-1 and J is TRBJ2-1, with TRBD1 matching 9 bases. This specimen consisted of peripheral blood, obtained on day 0 of MenACWY control vaccination. CDR3: CASSPQGLGQGYNEQFF. In nucleotides, the CDR3 is TGCGCCAGCAGCCCGCAGGGCCTGGGACAGGGCTACAATGAGCAGTTCTTC. Using reference TRBV5-1 and TRBJ2-1 for the parts outside the CDR3, the full variable domain is KAGVTQTPRYLIKTRGQQVTLSCSPISGHRSVSWYQQTPGQGLQFLFEYFSETQRNKGNFPGRFSGRQFSNSRSEMNVSTLELGDSALYLCASSPQGLGQGYNEQFFGPGTRLTVL.